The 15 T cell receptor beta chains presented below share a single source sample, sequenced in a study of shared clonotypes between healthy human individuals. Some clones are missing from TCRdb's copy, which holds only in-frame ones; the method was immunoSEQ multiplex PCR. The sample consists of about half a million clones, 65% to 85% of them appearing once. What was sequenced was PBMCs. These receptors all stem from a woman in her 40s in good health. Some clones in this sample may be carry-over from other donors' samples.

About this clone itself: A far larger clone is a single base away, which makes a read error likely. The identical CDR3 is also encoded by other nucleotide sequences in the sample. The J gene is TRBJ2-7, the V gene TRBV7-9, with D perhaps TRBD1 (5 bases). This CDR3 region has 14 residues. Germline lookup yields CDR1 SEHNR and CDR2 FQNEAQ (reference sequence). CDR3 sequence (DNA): TGTGCCAGTAGCTTAGTGTCAGGGTCCTACGAGCAGTACTTC. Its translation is CASSLVSGSYEQYF.

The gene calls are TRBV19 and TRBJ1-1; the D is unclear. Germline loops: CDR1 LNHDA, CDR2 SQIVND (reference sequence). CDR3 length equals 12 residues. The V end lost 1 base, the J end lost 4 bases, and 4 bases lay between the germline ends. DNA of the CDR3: TGTGCCAGTAGTATAGGGGCCACTGAAGCTTTCTTT. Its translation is CASSIGATEAFF.

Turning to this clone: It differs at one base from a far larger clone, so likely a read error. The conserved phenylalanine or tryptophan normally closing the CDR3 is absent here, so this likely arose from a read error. CDR3 in amino acids: CSASDRNNQPQHC. The CDR3 DNA is TGCAGCGCATCGGACAGAAACAATCAGCCCCAGCATTGT. The genes are TRBV29-1 and TRBJ1-5; D may be TRBD1 (6 bases). From germline, CDR1 is SQVTM and CDR2 ANQGSEA. The V gene lost 7 bases and the J gene lost 3 bases, with 13 bases spanning the gap. The CDR3 totals 13 residues.

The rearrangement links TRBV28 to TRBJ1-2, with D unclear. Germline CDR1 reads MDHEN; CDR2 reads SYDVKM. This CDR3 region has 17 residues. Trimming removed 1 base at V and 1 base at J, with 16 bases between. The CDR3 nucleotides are TGTGCCAGCAGTTTATCCACCCTGGGCAGGCTTAACTATGGCTACACCTTC. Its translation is CASSLSTLGRLNYGYTF.

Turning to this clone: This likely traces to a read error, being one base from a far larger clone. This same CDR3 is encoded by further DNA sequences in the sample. This CDR3 reads CASSYSGGYANTEAFF. CDR3 DNA sequence: TGCGCCAGCAGTTACTCTGGTGGGTATGCGAACACTGAAGCTTTCTTT. The rearrangement links TRBV6-5 to TRBJ1-1; no definite D call. The CDR3 consists of 16 residues. Looked up from germline, CDR1 is MNHEY and CDR2 is SVGAGI.

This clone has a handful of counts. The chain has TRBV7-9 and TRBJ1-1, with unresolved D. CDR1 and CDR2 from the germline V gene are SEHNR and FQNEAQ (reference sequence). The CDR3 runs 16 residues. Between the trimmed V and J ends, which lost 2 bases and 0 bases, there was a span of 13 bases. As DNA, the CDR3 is TGTGCCAGCAGCTTACTCGGTGGCTACATGAACACTGAAGCTTTCTTT. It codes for CASSLLGGYMNTEAFF. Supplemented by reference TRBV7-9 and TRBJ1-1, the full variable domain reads DTGVSQNPRHKITKRGQNVTFRCDPISEHNRLYWYRQTLGQGPEFLTYFQNEAQLEKSRLLSDRFSAERPKGSFSTLEIQRTEQGDSAMYLCASSLLGGYMNTEAFFGQGTRLTVV.

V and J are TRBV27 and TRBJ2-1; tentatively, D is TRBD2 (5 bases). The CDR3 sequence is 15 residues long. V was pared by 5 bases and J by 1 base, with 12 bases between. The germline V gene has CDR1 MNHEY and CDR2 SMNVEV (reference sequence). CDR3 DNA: TGTGCCAGCAGTATCAGCGGAACTTCCTACAATGAGCAGTTCTTC. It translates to CASSISGTSYNEQFF.

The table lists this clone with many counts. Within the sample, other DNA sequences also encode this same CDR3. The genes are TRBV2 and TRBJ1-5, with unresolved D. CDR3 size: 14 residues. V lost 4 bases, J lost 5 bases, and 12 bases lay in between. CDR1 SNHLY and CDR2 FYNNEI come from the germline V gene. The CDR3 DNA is TGTGCCAGCAGTGGAAGGGCCCGCGATCAGCCCCAGCATTTT. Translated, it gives CASSGRARDQPQHF.

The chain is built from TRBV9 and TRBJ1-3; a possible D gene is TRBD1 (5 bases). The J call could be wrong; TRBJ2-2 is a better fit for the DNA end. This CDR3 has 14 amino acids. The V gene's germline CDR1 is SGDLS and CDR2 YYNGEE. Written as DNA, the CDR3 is TGTGCCAGCAGCAACACAGGCGCCACCGGGGAGCTGTTTTTT. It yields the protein CASSNTGATGELFF.

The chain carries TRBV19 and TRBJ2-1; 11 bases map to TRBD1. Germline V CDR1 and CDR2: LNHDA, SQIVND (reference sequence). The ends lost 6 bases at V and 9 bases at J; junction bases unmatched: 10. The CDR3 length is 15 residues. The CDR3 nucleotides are TGTGCCAGTAGATCAGGACAGGGGGCAGTTGGTGAGCAGTTCTTC. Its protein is CASRSGQGAVGEQFF.

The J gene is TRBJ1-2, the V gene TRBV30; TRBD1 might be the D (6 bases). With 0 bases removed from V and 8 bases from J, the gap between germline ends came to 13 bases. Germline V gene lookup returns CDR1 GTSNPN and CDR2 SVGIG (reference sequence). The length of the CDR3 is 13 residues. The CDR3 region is CAWSVWDKGGYTF. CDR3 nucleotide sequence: TGTGCCTGGAGTGTCTGGGACAAAGGAGGCTACACCTTC.

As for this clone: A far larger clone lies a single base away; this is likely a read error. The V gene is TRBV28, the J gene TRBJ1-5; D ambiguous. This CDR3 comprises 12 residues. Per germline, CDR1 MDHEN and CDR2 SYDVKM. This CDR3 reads CAISFSLGPQHF. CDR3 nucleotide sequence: TGTGCCATCAGTTTTTCTCTAGGGCCCCAGCATTTT.

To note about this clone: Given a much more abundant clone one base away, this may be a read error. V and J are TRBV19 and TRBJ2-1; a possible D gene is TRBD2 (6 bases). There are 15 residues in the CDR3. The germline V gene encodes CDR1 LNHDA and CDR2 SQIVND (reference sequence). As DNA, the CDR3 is TGTGCCAGTAGTATCGGGACTCCCTCCTACAATGAGCAGCTCTTC. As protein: CASSIGTPSYNEQLF.

For the CDR3, the DNA is TGCGCCAGCAGCCTCGACGCTCCCTACACCGGGGAGCTGTTTTTT. Translating gives CASSLDAPYTGELFF. The chain carries TRBV5-1 and TRBJ2-2; no definite D call. Germline loops: CDR1 SGHRS, CDR2 YFSETQ. V lost 4 bases, J lost 3 bases, and 13 bases lay in between. The CDR3 is 15 residues long.

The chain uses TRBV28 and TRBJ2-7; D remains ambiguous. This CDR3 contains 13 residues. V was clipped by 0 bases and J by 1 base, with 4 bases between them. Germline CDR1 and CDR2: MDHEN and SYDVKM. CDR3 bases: TGTGCCAGCAGTTTATGGCGGTCCTACGAGCAGTACTTC. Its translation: CASSLWRSYEQYF.